A single T cell receptor beta chain is shown here with its context. The source of the sample is a study of shared clonotypes between healthy human individuals. Some clones are missing from TCRdb's copy, which holds only in-frame ones; the method was immunoSEQ multiplex PCR. The sample contains 450,000 to 500,000 clones, about 80% of which appear only once. Germline V gene lookup returns CDR1 MDHEN and CDR2 SYDVKM. The CDR3 is 16 amino acids. Trimming cost V 2 bases and J 1 base; bases outside gene matches: 4. The clonotype was recovered from a woman between 40 and 55 years old in good health. Some clones in this sample may be carry-over from other donors' samples. Specimen: PBMCs. The V and J genes are TRBV28 and TRBJ2-3, with TRBD2 identical over 9 bases. The CDR3 is CASSLRREGGTDTQYF. As DNA, the CDR3 is TGTGCCAGCAGTTTAAGGCGGGAGGGAGGCACAGATACGCAGTATTTT.